The 28 T cell receptor beta chains below come from one sample, sequenced in a study of blood T cells in healthy people across ages. Together with a sample-barcoded 5' primer, a J-beta primer mix was included in a second PCR lasting about 6 to 11 cycles. TCRdb re-called the 5' RACE reads through MiXCR, storing one row per CDR3 protein. The sample records around 400,000 distinct CDR3 sequences, about 52% being singletons. Sequenced input: blood. These receptors came from a man aged 55-75 years in good health.

The J gene is TRBJ2-5, the V gene TRBV5-1; 9 bases align to TRBD1. Germline CDR1 is SGHRS and CDR2 is YFSETQ. The CDR3 spans 14 residues. Trimming cost V 0 bases and J 11 bases; bases outside gene matches: 8. The CDR3 nucleotides read TGCGCCAGCAGCTTGGGGGACAGGGACAATGAGCAGTACTTC. Its protein is CASSLGDRDNEQYF.

The chain employs TRBV20-1 and TRBJ2-7; a weak D match, TRBD1 (6 bases). Trimming removed 6 bases from V and 4 bases from J, with 22 bases in between. Looked up from germline, CDR1 is DFQATT and CDR2 is SNEGSKA (reference sequence). The CDR3 is 15 residues long. CDR3 coding DNA: TGCAGTGCCTCCACAGGGACGTCTCTATCATACGAGCAGTACTTC. Encoded protein: CSASTGTSLSYEQYF.

This sequence joins TRBV20-1 and TRBJ2-5; maybe TRBD1 (6 bases). The J call is in doubt because the DNA end fits TRBJ2-7 better. Germline CDR1 and CDR2: DFQATT and SNEGSKA (reference sequence). The CDR3 runs 14 residues. The CDR3 DNA follows: TGCAGTGCTACGCCGGACAGCCCAAGAAACGAGCAGTACTTC. It encodes CSATPDSPRNEQYF.

V gene TRBV7-2 combines with J gene TRBJ2-3; D remains ambiguous. Trimming removed 5 bases at V and 2 bases at J, with 17 bases between. Germline CDR1 reads SGHTA; CDR2 reads FQGNSA. This CDR3 region has 16 residues. Here the CDR3 reads CASSPSYLENTDTQYF. The CDR3 DNA reads as TGTGCCAGCAGCCCCTCGTACCTGGAGAACACAGATACGCAGTATTTT.

The chain employs TRBV30 and TRBJ2-5, with D possibly being TRBD1 (6 bases). The DNA end favors TRBJ2-7, so the J call may be wrong. CDR1 is GTSNPN, CDR2 SVGIG, per germline (reference sequence). This CDR3 is built from 12 residues. Here the CDR3 reads CAWEKQGHEQYF. The CDR3 region has the DNA TGTGCCTGGGAAAAACAGGGCCACGAGCAGTACTTC.

The chain uses TRBV5-1 and TRBJ2-3; the D is unclear. Germline loops: CDR1 SGHRS, CDR2 YFSETQ. V lost 5 bases to trimming and J lost 4 bases, with 11 bases between them. CDR3 length: 13 residues. This chain's CDR3 is CASSLDPADTQYF. In DNA form, the CDR3 reads TGCGCCAGCAGTCTAGACCCCGCAGATACGCAGTATTTT.

This clonotype was recorded many times. The rearrangement joins TRBV20-1 to TRBJ2-7, with 10 bases aligning to TRBD2. V was pared by 6 bases and J by 4 bases, with 15 bases of the junction left unmatched. The CDR3 length is 16 residues. CDR1 and CDR2 (germline): DFQATT, SNEGSKA (reference sequence). The CDR3 DNA reads TGCAGTGCCGGAGAACCCGGGACTAGCGCGTCTTACGAGCAGTACTTC. Translation: CSAGEPGTSASYEQYF.

J is TRBJ2-7 and V is TRBV20-1, with 9 bases aligning to TRBD2. The J call may be faulty, since TRBJ2-5 better matches the DNA end. CDR3 length equals 12 residues. Germline CDR1 and CDR2: DFQATT and SNEGSKA (reference sequence). The CDR3 is CSAREGKETQYF. The CDR3 DNA is TGCAGTGCGCGGGAGGGTAAAGAGACCCAGTACTTC.

This clonotype has only a few counts. The chain uses TRBV20-1 and TRBJ2-1; 10 bases line up with TRBD1. CDR1 is DFQATT and CDR2 is SNEGSKA in the germline V gene (reference sequence). The CDR3 is made up of 13 amino acids. V trimming: 6 bases; J trimming: 12 bases; junction bases outside the gene matches: 11. The CDR3 nucleotides read TGCAGTGCCGTTACGACAGGGGGCCCGTGGCAGTTCTTC. Translation: CSAVTTGGPWQFF.

The CDR3: CASSQGDIGSYNEQFF. The CDR3 bases are TGTGCCAGCAGCCAAGGGGACATAGGCTCCTACAATGAGCAGTTCTTC. The chain employs TRBV3-1 and TRBJ2-1; the D gene is possibly TRBD1 (6 bases). This CDR3 spans 16 amino acids. Trimming stripped 1 base from V and 0 bases from J, with 10 bases between. The germline V gene encodes CDR1 LGHDT and CDR2 YNNKEL (reference sequence).

This clonotype was counted ten times or more. The DNA is left out, because the CDR3 cannot be placed on it with certainty; the CDR3 is given as TCRdb lists it. J is TRBJ2-7 and V is TRBV21-1. TRBV21-1 is designated a pseudogene. The CDR3 has 16 residues if both end residues are counted. The CDR3: CASSKEFGGGSHEQYF.

There are many counts of this clonotype. The chain carries TRBV20-1 and TRBJ1-6; D unresolved. V lost 0 bases and J lost 11, with 17 bases in between. The CDR3 runs to 15 residues. Germline CDR1 is DFQATT and CDR2 is SNEGSKA (reference sequence). The CDR3 reads CSARELGPRGTPLHF. In DNA form, the CDR3 reads TGCAGTGCTAGAGAGTTAGGGCCCCGGGGTACACCCCTCCACTTT.

This sequence joins TRBV6-5 and TRBJ2-5; 11 bases fit TRBD2. The germline gives CDR1 MNHEY, CDR2 SVGAGI. The CDR3 totals 16 residues. V was pared by 8 bases and J by 3 bases, with 11 bases of the junction left unmatched. The CDR3 DNA is TGTGCCAGCTGCCGTCTTGCTAGCGGGGGGAAAGAGACCCAGTACTTC. Translating it yields CASCRLASGGKETQYF.

This chain links TRBV13 with TRBJ2-7; 9 positions match TRBD2. The J segment lost 4 bases and the V segment lost 3 bases, leaving 4 bases of the junction unmatched. The CDR3 covers 14 residues. Looked up from germline, CDR1 is PRHDT and CDR2 is FYEKMQ (reference sequence). The DNA of the CDR3 is TGTGCCAGCAGCTTTAGCGGGGGCCGTTACGAGCAGTACTTC. It translates to CASSFSGGRYEQYF.

Points on this clonotype: A read error may produce the germline difference seen at one junction end. The chain couples TRBV11-3 to TRBJ2-3; no definite D call. The CDR3 runs 14 residues. Germline V gene lookup returns CDR1 SGHNT and CDR2 YENEEA. The CDR3 nucleotides read TGTGCCAGCTGCTTAACTGGAAGCACAGATACGCAGTATTTT. This codes for CASCLTGSTDTQYF.

This clonotype has just a few counts. The chain carries TRBV27 and TRBJ1-4, with D unclear. Trimming shortened V by 2 bases and J by 5 bases, and 12 bases separated the two germline ends. The germline V gene has CDR1 MNHEY and CDR2 SMNVEV (reference sequence). This CDR3 is built from 15 residues. The CDR3 loop reads CASSLGPTGNEKLFF. In DNA, the CDR3 is TGTGCCAGCAGTTTAGGGCCCACGGGAAATGAAAAACTGTTTTTT.

This chain joins TRBV20-1 and TRBJ2-1, with 11 nucleotides matching TRBD2. V shed 2 bases and J 5 bases; nucleotides not matched to a gene: 5. Germline-derived CDR1 and CDR2 are DFQATT and SNEGSKA (reference sequence). The CDR3 has 15 residues. In DNA, the CDR3 is TGCAGTGCTAGACGTAGCGGGGGGGCTGACAATGAGCAGTTCTTC. Translated: CSARRSGGADNEQFF.

This chain uses TRBV29-1 with TRBJ2-5; either TRBD1 or TRBD2 may supply D (5 bases each). V shed 6 bases and J shed 5 bases, with 16 bases lying between them. Germline V CDR1 and CDR2: SQVTM, ANQGSEA. This CDR3 has 13 amino acids. The CDR3 sequence: CSVLRGLQETQYF. The DNA for the CDR3 is TGCAGCGTCCTTCGGGGCCTTCAGGAGACCCAGTACTTC.

This clonotype appeared many times. The chain carries TRBV6-6 and TRBJ2-7; 11 positions match TRBD2. CDR3 length equals 15 residues. CDR1 is MNHNY and CDR2 is SVGAGI in the germline V gene (reference sequence). After removal of 5 bases from V and 6 bases from J, the junction contained 9 bases not matched to a gene. The CDR3 reads CASSATSGEVGEQYF. The CDR3 DNA is TGTGCCAGCAGTGCGACTAGCGGGGAGGTGGGCGAGCAGTACTTC.

The CDR3: CASSPSPLAKNIQYF. CDR3 DNA: TGTGCCAGCAGCCCCTCCCCGTTAGCCAAAAACATTCAGTACTTC. V and J are TRBV13 and TRBJ2-4; D is ambiguous. The V gene lost 5 bases and the J gene lost 0 bases, with 11 bases spanning the gap. CDR3 length: 15 amino acids. Germline V CDR1 and CDR2: PRHDT, FYEKMQ (reference sequence).

This clonotype has just a few counts. This rearrangement joins TRBV20-1 to TRBJ2-5; TRBD2 might be the D (5 bases). CDR1 is DFQATT, CDR2 SNEGSKA, per germline (reference sequence). The CDR3 covers 11 residues. Trimming pared 6 bases from V and 3 bases from J, leaving 8 bases between. The CDR3 sequence is CSAAGEETQYF. CDR3 in DNA: TGCAGTGCCGCCGGGGAAGAGACCCAGTACTTC.

This chain links TRBV7-9 with TRBJ2-7; D not resolved. CDR3 length: 11 amino acids. Germline CDR1 SEHNR, CDR2 FQNEAQ (reference sequence). Trimming cost V 1 base and J 11 bases, with 9 bases left between them. The CDR3 DNA sequence: TGTGCCAGCAGCTTAGTCGCCGAAAAGTACTTC. It specifies CASSLVAEKYF.

This clonotype was seen at least ten times. V is TRBV29-1 and J is TRBJ2-5; unclear D gene. V was pared by 2 bases and J by 1 base, with 8 bases between. The germline CDR1 and CDR2 sequences are SQVTM and ANQGSEA. The CDR3 covers 13 residues. In DNA form, the CDR3 reads TGCAGCGTTGAAATTCCAACCCAAGAGACCCAGTACTTC. This gives the protein CSVEIPTQETQYF.

On this clonotype: A read error may account for a junction end that differs from germline. The chain links TRBV6-2 or TRBV6-3 to TRBJ2-3; 7 bases map to TRBD2. The CDR3 covers 16 residues. The germline CDR1 and CDR2 sequences are MNHEY and SVGEGT. This CDR3 is CTSSDASSGTRNTQYF. For the CDR3, the DNA is TGTACCAGCAGTGACGCATCTAGCGGAACTAGGAATACGCAGTATTTT.

This clonotype was seen only a few times. The chain combines TRBV10-3 with TRBJ2-3; D gene uncertain. Trimming removed 0 bases from V and 5 bases from J, with 6 bases in between. The germline CDR1 and CDR2 sequences are ENHRY and SYGVKD. The CDR3 length is 13 residues. DNA for the CDR3: TGTGCCATCAGTGAGTCGTTGGGAGATACGCAGTATTTT. Translated: CAISESLGDTQYF.

As regards this clonotype: A junction boundary mismatches the germline segment, possibly from a read error. This chain joins TRBV5-1 and TRBJ2-5; D is perhaps TRBD2 (7 bases). From germline, CDR1 is SGHRS and CDR2 YFSETQ. This CDR3 spans 16 amino acids. CDR3 region: CASSLSPSGGGETRYF. DNA for the CDR3: TGCGCCAGCAGCTTGAGTCCTAGCGGAGGGGGGGAGACCCGGTACTTC. Full variable domain (missing parts from reference TRBV5-1 and TRBJ2-5): KAGVTQTPRYLIKTRGQQVTLSCSPISGHRSVSWYQQTPGQGLQFLFEYFSETQRNKGNFPGRFSGRQFSNSRSEMNVSTLELGDSALYLCASSLSPSGGGETRYFGPGTRLLVL.

This clonotype turned up a few times. The chain couples TRBV20-1 to TRBJ1-2; TRBD1 is a possible D gene (6 bases). Germline CDR1 is DFQATT and CDR2 is SNEGSKA (reference sequence). Between the trimmed V and J ends, which lost 0 bases and 6 bases, there was a span of 14 bases. CDR3 size: 14 residues. CDR3 region: CSARDINRVHGYTF. In DNA form, the CDR3 reads TGCAGTGCTAGAGATATTAACAGGGTACATGGCTACACCTTC.

There are a few counts of this clonotype. V and J are TRBV24-1 and TRBJ2-7, with 8 bases that match TRBD1. The CDR3 has 13 residues. Unmatched junction bases numbered 6, after V lost 6 bases and J lost 6 bases. CDR1 and CDR2 from the germline V gene are KGHDR and SFDVKD. The CDR3 loop is CATSRQGTSEQYF. The CDR3 region has the DNA TGTGCCACCAGTAGACAGGGGACCAGCGAGCAGTACTTC.